These 6 T cell receptor beta chains share one sample of origin, sequenced in a study of monozygotic twins with inflammatory bowel disease. TCRdb reprocessed the 5' RACE reads and stores each CDR3 protein as one record, lacking DNA. This table lists around 150,000 distinct CDR3 sequences. Sequenced input: blood. All receptors derive from a human donor with ulcerative colitis or Crohn's disease, or a healthy co-twin of an affected twin (not recorded which).

The chain is built from TRBV16 and TRBJ1-1. Germline lookup yields CDR1 KGHSY and CDR2 FQNENV. The length of the CDR3 is 16 residues. Here the CDR3 reads CASSQFAGLGSTEAFF.

The V call is TRBV5-1, the J call TRBJ1-1; TCRdb selects TRBD1, and the lack of DNA leaves this call unchecked. CDR3 length: 15 residues. Germline V gene lookup returns CDR1 SGHRS and CDR2 YFSETQ. The CDR3 spells CASSSGQGVNTEAFF.

The V call is TRBV7-9, the J call TRBJ1-1; the D call from TCRdb, TRBD1, cannot be confirmed without DNA. CDR1 SEHNR and CDR2 FQNEAQ come from the germline V gene (reference sequence). This CDR3 has 15 residues. The chain's CDR3 is CASHSLRGGNTEAFF.

J is TRBJ1-4 and V is TRBV4-2; TCRdb's D call of TRBD1 is untestable without DNA. Per the germline V gene, CDR1 is LGHNA and CDR2 is YNFKEQ. This CDR3 contains 16 residues. This CDR3 reads CASLPRGGAPNEKLFF.

This chain joins TRBV3-1 and TRBJ1-2; the D call from TCRdb, TRBD1, cannot be confirmed without DNA. The CDR3 spans 13 residues. Germline V gene data show CDR1 as LGHDT and CDR2 as YNNKEL (reference sequence). The CDR3 sequence is CASANRQGSGYTF. Full variable domain (remainder filled in from reference TRBV3-1 and TRBJ1-2): DTAVSQTPKYLVTQMGNDKSIKCEQNLGHDTMYWYKQDSKKFLKIMFSYNNKELIINETVPNRFSPKSPDKAHLNLHINSLELGDSAVYFCASANRQGSGYTFGSGTRLTVV.

V gene TRBV20-1 combines with J gene TRBJ2-3; TCRdb selects TRBD2, and the lack of DNA leaves this call unchecked. The germline V gene has CDR1 DFQATT and CDR2 SNEGSKA (reference sequence). The CDR3 length is 16 residues. The CDR3 sequence: CSAREETLGSTDTQYF.